The 21 T cell receptor beta chains below all came from one sample that was sequenced in a study of beta chain features in type 1 diabetes. The investigators reverse transcribed all of the isolated RNA, so they sequenced expressed TCRB transcripts. Data came from immunoSEQ multiplex PCR; TCRdb stores just in-frame clones and leaves some out. The sample has around 290,000 clones, 8% seen once. Material for sequencing was central memory CD4+ T cells from blood. These receptor sequences come from a woman aged 18-30 years in good health.

This clone was observed many times. One end of the junction does not line up with germline, which may come from a read error. The gene calls are TRBV7-7 and TRBJ2-1; D gene ambiguous. The CDR3 runs to 9 residues. Looked up from germline, CDR1 is SSHAT and CDR2 is FNYEAQ (reference sequence). The CDR3 coding sequence is TGTGCCAGCAGCTCCCGACTCCTCTTC. Translation: CASSSRLLF.

This clone was found many times. The chain recombines TRBV4-3 with TRBJ1-5; D is possibly TRBD1 (6 bases). Germline CDR1 LGHNA, CDR2 YSLEER. This CDR3 region has 15 residues. V lost 1 base and J 5 bases, leaving 12 bases between the germline ends. DNA for the CDR3: TGCGCCAGCAGCCAAGGGGCCGGGGGCTATCAGCCCCAGCATTTT. This translates into CASSQGAGGYQPQHF.

The chain has TRBV11-2 and TRBJ2-1, with D perhaps TRBD1 (5 bases). This CDR3 region has 12 residues. Germline-derived CDR1 and CDR2 are SGHAT and FQNNGV. The germline V and J ends were trimmed by 5 bases and 9 bases, with 11 bases remaining between them. CDR3 protein: CASSGTGFEQFF. The DNA for the CDR3 is TGTGCCAGCAGCGGAACAGGATTTGAGCAGTTCTTC.

This clone was seen a handful of times. This chain connects TRBV6-6 to TRBJ2-3; 8 bases agree with TRBD1. In germline, CDR1 is MNHNY, CDR2 SVGAGI (reference sequence). This CDR3 comprises 13 residues. V lost 5 bases and J lost 5; bases outside the gene matches: 3. The CDR3 coding sequence is TGTGCCAGCAGTGGACAGGGTAAAGATACGCAGTATTTT. As protein: CASSGQGKDTQYF.

This clone was recorded a few times. The chain employs TRBV6-1 and TRBJ1-6; perhaps TRBD1 as D (5 bases). Germline CDR1 is MNHNS and CDR2 is SASEGT. Trimming left V 0 bases short and J 15 bases short, with 15 bases between. The CDR3 spans 14 residues. DNA for the CDR3: TGTGCCAGCAGTGAAGCGCTTCATGGGGCTTACCTCCACTTT. This gives the protein CASSEALHGAYLHF.

This clone was observed a single time. The chain couples TRBV7-2 to TRBJ1-1; 11 bases map to TRBD1. Germline assignment: CDR1 SGHTA and CDR2 FQGNSA. The CDR3 is 15 residues long. V gave up 3 bases and J gave up 3 bases; unmatched junction bases: 3. CDR3 sequence: CASSLGQGEDTEAFF. CDR3 in DNA: TGTGCCAGCAGCTTGGGACAGGGGGAGGACACTGAAGCTTTCTTT.

There are a few counts of this clone. V is TRBV15 and J is TRBJ2-3, with unresolved D. The CDR3 covers 14 residues. The germline V gene encodes CDR1 LNHNV and CDR2 YYDKDF (reference sequence). V was pared by 1 base and J by 4 bases, with 9 bases between. CDR3 sequence reads: CATSRVLPPDTQYF. CDR3 bases: TGTGCCACCAGCAGAGTATTGCCCCCAGATACGCAGTATTTT.

The chain uses TRBV7-2 and TRBJ2-7, with TRBD2 matching 10 bases. The CDR3 is made up of 15 amino acids. V shed 3 bases, J shed 1 base, and the junction held 3 bases outside the gene matches. The germline V gene has CDR1 SGHTA and CDR2 FQGNSA. CDR3 region: CASSFGLAASYEQYF. DNA of the CDR3: TGTGCCAGCAGCTTTGGACTAGCGGCGTCCTACGAGCAGTACTTC.

In this sample, this clone turned up a few times. Distinct nucleotide sequences in the sample also encode this CDR3. The V call is TRBV7-3, the J call TRBJ2-5, with D perhaps TRBD1 (6 bases). The V and J ends lost 8 bases and 2 bases respectively, with 12 bases between them. There are 13 residues in the CDR3. Germline values: CDR1 SGHTA, CDR2 FQGTGA. The CDR3 sequence is CASSLRGQETQYF. The DNA of the CDR3 is TGTGCCAGCTCCCTGAGGGGGCAAGAGACCCAGTACTTC.

The rearrangement links TRBV7-2 to TRBJ1-2, with D tentatively TRBD1 (5 bases). The V gene's germline CDR1 is SGHTA and CDR2 FQGNSA. Trimming removed 4 bases at V and 11 bases at J, with 20 bases between. The CDR3 is 14 residues long. The CDR3 loop reads CASSSHGSDSLYTF. The CDR3 bases are TGTGCCAGCAGCTCCCACGGGAGTGACAGCCTGTACACCTTC.

The table lists this clone with a few counts. The genes are TRBV27 and TRBJ2-7; D uncertain. The CDR3 is 12 residues long. V lost 4 bases to trimming and J lost 0 bases, with 4 bases between them. Germline CDR1 reads MNHEY; CDR2 reads SMNVEV (reference sequence). The CDR3 nucleotides are TGTGCCAGCAGTTCCAGCTCCTACGAGCAGTACTTC. Residues: CASSSSSYEQYF.

There are a few counts of this clone. CDR3 residues: CASSFPDYNEQFF. The CDR3 DNA sequence: TGTGCCAGCAGTTTCCCCGACTACAATGAGCAGTTCTTC. This rearrangement joins TRBV6-6 to TRBJ2-1; D is undetermined. V shed 4 bases and J shed 3 bases, with 7 bases lying between them. The length of the CDR3 is 13 residues. Germline assignment: CDR1 MNHNY and CDR2 SVGAGI (reference sequence).

A few counts support this clone. This chain joins TRBV6-6 and TRBJ2-1; 9 bases agree with TRBD2. CDR1 and CDR2 (germline): MNHNY, SVGAGI (reference sequence). Germline trimming cut 7 bases from V and 2 bases from J; bases unmatched to any gene: 9. CDR3 size: 16 residues. CDR3 amino acids: CASKSPRGRAYNEQFF. CDR3 DNA: TGTGCCAGCAAGTCCCCCCGCGGGAGGGCCTACAATGAGCAGTTCTTC.

This clone came up many times. V gene TRBV28 combines with J gene TRBJ2-7; either TRBD1 or TRBD2 may supply D (5 bases each). Germline values: CDR1 MDHEN, CDR2 SYDVKM. The CDR3 has 14 residues. Trimming took 4 bases from V and 2 from J, leaving 12 bases between them. The CDR3: CASSSGTEAYEQYV. In DNA, the CDR3 is TGTGCCAGCAGTTCCGGGACGGAGGCCTACGAGCAGTACGTC.

This chain links TRBV6-1 with TRBJ2-5; 10 bases fit TRBD1. The CDR3 runs 15 residues. Germline V gives CDR1 MNHNS, CDR2 SASEGT. Trimming removed 6 bases from V and 5 bases from J; junction bases left unmatched: 9. This CDR3 is CASSLTGGWGETQYF. The CDR3 DNA reads TGTGCCAGCAGCCTGACAGGGGGCTGGGGGGAGACCCAGTACTTC.

V and J are TRBV27 and TRBJ1-6, with D unclear. Trimming took 3 bases from V and 11 from J, leaving 17 bases between them. From germline, CDR1 is MNHEY and CDR2 SMNVEV (reference sequence). The CDR3 has 15 residues. The CDR3 reads CASSLTMGGGPPLHF. CDR3 bases: TGTGCCAGCAGTTTGACGATGGGAGGAGGGCCACCCCTCCACTTT.

The table lists this clone with a few counts. The rearrangement joins TRBV28 to TRBJ1-1; TRBD1 might be the D (6 bases). Trimming stripped 5 bases from V and 3 bases from J, with 13 bases between. This CDR3 is built from 14 residues. The germline V gene encodes CDR1 MDHEN and CDR2 SYDVKM. The DNA for the CDR3 is TGTGCCAGCAGTCCGCCTGGGGGCCACACTGAAGCTTTCTTT. Protein: CASSPPGGHTEAFF.

The CDR3 sequence: CASSLWTGGTDTQYF. The CDR3, as DNA: TGCGCCAGCAGCTTGTGGACAGGGGGCACAGATACGCAGTATTTT. This chain connects TRBV5-1 to TRBJ2-3; TRBD1 agrees at 9 bases. The V and J ends lost 1 base and 1 base, in that order; junction bases with no gene match: 1. Germline values: CDR1 SGHRS, CDR2 YFSETQ. The CDR3 is 15 amino acids.

This clone was seen a few times. The chain uses TRBV7-2 and TRBJ1-1; D perhaps matches TRBD1 (5 bases). Trimming cost V 1 base and J 8 bases, with 14 bases left between them. Germline loops: CDR1 SGHTA, CDR2 FQGNSA. The CDR3 runs 14 residues. CDR3 nucleotide sequence: TGTGCCAGCAGCTTAGGACAGTCCTACGGGGAAGCTTTCTTT. Its translation is CASSLGQSYGEAFF.

The chain combines TRBV25-1 with TRBJ2-1, with a possible D match to TRBD1 (6 bases). The length of the CDR3 is 17 residues. The V and J ends lost 1 base and 8 bases respectively, with 21 bases between them. Looked up from germline, CDR1 is MGHDK and CDR2 is SYGVNS. The CDR3 DNA reads TGTGCCAGCAGTGAATCAGGGACACCGAGTCCCTTCGATGAGCAGTTCTTC. Translated, it gives CASSESGTPSPFDEQFF.

This clone was seen a handful of times. This chain links TRBV15 with TRBJ2-5; D ambiguous. This CDR3 spans 13 amino acids. Germline values: CDR1 LNHNV, CDR2 YYDKDF (reference sequence). Deletions cut 0 bases from V and 5 bases from J, with 7 bases between. This CDR3 reads CATSRDNGETQYF. In DNA, the CDR3 is TGTGCCACCAGCAGAGATAACGGGGAGACCCAGTACTTC.